This TCR beta chain derives from a study of cytomegalovirus exposure and HLA in healthy donors. Study-wide results and caveats: Specificity of a few CMV-associated chains for CMV antigens was verified in vitro. Later on, an analysis tied about 17,000 TCR beta sequences to HLA alleles at 0.05 false discovery rate. In an earlier analysis, in roughly 600 donors, most V segments appeared productive either ~90% or ~30% of the time.

This clone has only a few counts. Antigen specificity is unknown. The PCR employed 60 Vbeta primers together with 13 Jbeta primers. Clones were read by immunoSEQ multiplex PCR, and TCRdb kept only the in-frame ones, dropping some. The sample contains approximately 140,000 clones, less than 85% of which appear only once. The sample comprised PBMCs. The sequence was collected from a man aged 50-60 years in good health and CMV-seropositive.

The DNA for the CDR3 is TGTGCCAGCAGGAGGCAGGGCGGTAGCACAGATACGCAGTATTTT. This encodes CASRRQGGSTDTQYF. The V and J genes are TRBV6-5 and TRBJ2-3, with TRBD1 as a possible D gene (5 bases). CDR3 length: 15 amino acids. V lost 6 bases to trimming and J lost 0 bases, with 13 bases between them. Germline lookup yields CDR1 MNHEY and CDR2 SVGAGI.